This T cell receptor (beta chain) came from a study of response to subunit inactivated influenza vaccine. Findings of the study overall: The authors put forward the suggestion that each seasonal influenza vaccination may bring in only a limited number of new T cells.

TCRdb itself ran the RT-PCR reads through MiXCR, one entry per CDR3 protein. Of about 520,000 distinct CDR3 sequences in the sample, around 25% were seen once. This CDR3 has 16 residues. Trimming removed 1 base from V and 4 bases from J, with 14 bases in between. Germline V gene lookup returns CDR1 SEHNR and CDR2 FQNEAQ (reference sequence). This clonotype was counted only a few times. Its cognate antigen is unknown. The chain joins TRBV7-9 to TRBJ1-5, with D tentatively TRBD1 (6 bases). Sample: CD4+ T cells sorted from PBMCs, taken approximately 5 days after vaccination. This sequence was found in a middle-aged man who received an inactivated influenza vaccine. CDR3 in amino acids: CASSLVAGVVNQPQHF. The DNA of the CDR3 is TGTGCCAGCAGCTTAGTAGCAGGGGTGGTTAATCAGCCCCAGCATTTT.